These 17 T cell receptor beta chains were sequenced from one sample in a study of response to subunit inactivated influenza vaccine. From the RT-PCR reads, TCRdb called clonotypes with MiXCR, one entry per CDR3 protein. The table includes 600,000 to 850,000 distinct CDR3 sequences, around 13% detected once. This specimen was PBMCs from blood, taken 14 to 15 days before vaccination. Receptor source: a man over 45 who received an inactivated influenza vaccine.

CDR3 bases: TGTGCCAGCAGTTTAAATCGGGGCCGTCCCCAAGAGACCCAGTACTTC. This sequence encodes CASSLNRGRPQETQYF. This rearrangement joins TRBV28 to TRBJ2-5; D tentatively fits TRBD1 or TRBD2 (5 bases each). The germline V gene encodes CDR1 MDHEN and CDR2 SYDVKM. Trimming shortened V by 2 bases and J by 1 base, and 14 bases separated the two germline ends. The CDR3 sequence is 16 residues long.

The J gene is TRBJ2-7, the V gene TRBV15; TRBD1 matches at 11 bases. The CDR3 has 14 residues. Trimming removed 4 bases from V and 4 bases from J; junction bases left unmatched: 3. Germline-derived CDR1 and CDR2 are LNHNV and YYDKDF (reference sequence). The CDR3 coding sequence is TGTGCCACCAGCAAGGACAGGGGGCTTTACGAGCAGTACTTC. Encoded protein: CATSKDRGLYEQYF.

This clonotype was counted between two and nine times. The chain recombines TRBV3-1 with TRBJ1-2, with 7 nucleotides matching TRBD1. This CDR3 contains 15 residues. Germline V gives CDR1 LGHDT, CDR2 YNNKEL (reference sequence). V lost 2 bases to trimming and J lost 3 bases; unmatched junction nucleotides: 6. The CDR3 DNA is TGTGCCAGCAGCCAATGGAATGGACAGGACTATGGCTACACCTTC. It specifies CASSQWNGQDYGYTF. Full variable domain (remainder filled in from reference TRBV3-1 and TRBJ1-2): DTAVSQTPKYLVTQMGNDKSIKCEQNLGHDTMYWYKQDSKKFLKIMFSYNNKELIINETVPNRFSPKSPDKAHLNLHINSLELGDSAVYFCASSQWNGQDYGYTFGSGTRLTVV.

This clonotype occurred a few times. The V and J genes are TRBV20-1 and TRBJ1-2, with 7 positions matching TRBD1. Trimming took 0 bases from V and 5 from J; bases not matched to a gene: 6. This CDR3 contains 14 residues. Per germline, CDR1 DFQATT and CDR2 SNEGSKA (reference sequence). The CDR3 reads CSARDPRDSYGYTF. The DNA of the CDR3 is TGCAGTGCTAGAGATCCCCGGGACAGTTATGGCTACACCTTC.

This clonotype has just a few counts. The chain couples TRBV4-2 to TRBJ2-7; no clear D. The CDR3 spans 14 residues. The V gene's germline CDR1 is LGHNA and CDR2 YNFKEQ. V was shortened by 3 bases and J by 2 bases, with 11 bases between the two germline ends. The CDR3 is CASSQSIVAYEQYF. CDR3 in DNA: TGTGCCAGCAGCCAGTCGATAGTCGCCTACGAGCAGTACTTC.

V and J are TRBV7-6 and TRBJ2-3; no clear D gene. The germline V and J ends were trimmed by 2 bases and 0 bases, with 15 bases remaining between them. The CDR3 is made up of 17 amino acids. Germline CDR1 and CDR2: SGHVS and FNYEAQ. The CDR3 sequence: CASSLLGRQTSTDTQYF. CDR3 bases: TGTGCCAGCAGCTTATTAGGTCGGCAGACTAGCACAGATACGCAGTATTTT.

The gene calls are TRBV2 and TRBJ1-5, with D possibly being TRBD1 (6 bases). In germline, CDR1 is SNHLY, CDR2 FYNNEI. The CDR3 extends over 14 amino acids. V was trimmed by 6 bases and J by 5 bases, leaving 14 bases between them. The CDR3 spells CASRGARNDQPQHF. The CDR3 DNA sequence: TGTGCCAGCAGGGGGGCCAGGAATGATCAGCCCCAGCATTTT.

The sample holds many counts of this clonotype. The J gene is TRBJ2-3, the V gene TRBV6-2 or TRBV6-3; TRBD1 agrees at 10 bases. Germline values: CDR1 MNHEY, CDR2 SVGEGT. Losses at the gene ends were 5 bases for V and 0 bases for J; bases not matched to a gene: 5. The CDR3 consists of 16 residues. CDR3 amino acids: CASSQDRGLSTDTQYF. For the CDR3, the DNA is TGTGCCAGCAGTCAAGACAGGGGGCTAAGCACAGATACGCAGTATTTT.

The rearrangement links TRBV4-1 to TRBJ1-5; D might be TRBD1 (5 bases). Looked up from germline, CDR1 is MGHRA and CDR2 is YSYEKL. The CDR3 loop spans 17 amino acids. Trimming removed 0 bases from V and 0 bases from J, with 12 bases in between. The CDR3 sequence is CASSQDHATDSNQPQHF. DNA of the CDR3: TGCGCCAGCAGCCAAGATCATGCGACAGATAGCAATCAGCCCCAGCATTTT.

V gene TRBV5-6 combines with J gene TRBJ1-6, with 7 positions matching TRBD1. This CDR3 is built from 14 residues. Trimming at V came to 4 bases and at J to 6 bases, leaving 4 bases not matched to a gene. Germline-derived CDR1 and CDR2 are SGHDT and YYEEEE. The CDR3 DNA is TGTGCCAGCAGCGGCGGGACAGTTAATTCACCCCTCCACTTT. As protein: CASSGGTVNSPLHF.

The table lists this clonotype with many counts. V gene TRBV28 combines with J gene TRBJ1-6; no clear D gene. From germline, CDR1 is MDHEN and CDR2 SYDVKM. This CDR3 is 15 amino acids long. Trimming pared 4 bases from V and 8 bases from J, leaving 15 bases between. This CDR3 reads CASSSPGERDSPLHF. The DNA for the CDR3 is TGTGCCAGCAGTTCCCCTGGGGAGAGGGATTCACCCCTCCACTTT. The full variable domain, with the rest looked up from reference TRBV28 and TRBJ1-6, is DVKVTQSSRYLVKRTGEKVFLECVQDMDHENMFWYRQDPGLGLRLIYFSYDVKMKEKGDIPEGYSVSREKKERFSLILESASTNQTSMYLCASSSPGERDSPLHFGNGTRLTVT.

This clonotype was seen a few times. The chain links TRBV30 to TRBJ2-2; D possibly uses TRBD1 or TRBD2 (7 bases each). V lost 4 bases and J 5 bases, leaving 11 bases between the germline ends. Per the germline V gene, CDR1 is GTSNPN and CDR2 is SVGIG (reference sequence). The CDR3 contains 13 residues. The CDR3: CAWNRGGTGELFF. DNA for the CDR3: TGTGCCTGGAACAGGGGAGGGACCGGGGAGCTGTTTTTT.

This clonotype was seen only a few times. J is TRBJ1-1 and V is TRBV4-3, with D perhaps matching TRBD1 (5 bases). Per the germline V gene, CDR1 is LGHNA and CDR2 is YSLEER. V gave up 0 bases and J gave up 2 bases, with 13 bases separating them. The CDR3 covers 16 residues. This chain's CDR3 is CASSQEAGIDNTEAFF. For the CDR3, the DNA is TGCGCCAGCAGCCAAGAAGCAGGGATCGACAACACTGAAGCTTTCTTT.

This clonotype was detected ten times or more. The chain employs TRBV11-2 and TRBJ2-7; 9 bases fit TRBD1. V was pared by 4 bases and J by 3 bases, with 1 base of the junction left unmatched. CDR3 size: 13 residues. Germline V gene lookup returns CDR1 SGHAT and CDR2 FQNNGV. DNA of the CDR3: TGTGCCAGCAGCTGGGGACAGGGCTACGAGCAGTACTTC. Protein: CASSWGQGYEQYF.

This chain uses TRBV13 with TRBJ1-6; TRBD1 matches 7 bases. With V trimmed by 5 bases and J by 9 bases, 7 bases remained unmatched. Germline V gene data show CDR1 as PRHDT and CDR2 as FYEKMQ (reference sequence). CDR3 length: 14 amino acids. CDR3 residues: CASSHQGVGSPLHF. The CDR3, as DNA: TGTGCCAGCAGCCACCAGGGGGTAGGTTCACCCCTCCACTTT. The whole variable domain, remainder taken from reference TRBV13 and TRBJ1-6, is AAGVIQSPRHLIKEKRETATLKCYPIPRHDTVYWYQQGPGQDPQFLISFYEKMQSDKGSIPDRFSAQQFSDYHSELNMSSLELGDSALYFCASSHQGVGSPLHFGNGTRLTVT.

The CDR3, as DNA: TGTGCCACCAGCAGAGATTTCGGGAGCGCCTACAATGAGCAGTTCTTC. This gives the protein CATSRDFGSAYNEQFF. This rearrangement joins TRBV15 to TRBJ2-1, with D maybe TRBD2 (6 bases). Germline CDR1 LNHNV, CDR2 YYDKDF (reference sequence). Between the trimmed V and J ends, which lost 0 bases and 2 bases, there was a span of 11 bases. CDR3 length: 16 amino acids.

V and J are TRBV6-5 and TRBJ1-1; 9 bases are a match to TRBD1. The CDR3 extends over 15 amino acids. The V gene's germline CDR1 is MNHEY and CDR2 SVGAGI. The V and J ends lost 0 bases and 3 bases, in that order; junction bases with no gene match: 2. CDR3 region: CASSYSWDRDTEAFF. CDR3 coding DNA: TGTGCCAGCAGTTACTCGTGGGACAGGGACACTGAAGCTTTCTTT.